The entry that follows covers one TCR beta chain sequence. The CDR3 end is not reached by the read, which stops 3 residues before it; the germline J gene fills it in. There are 15 residues in the CDR3. With V trimmed by 10 bases and J by 2 bases, 12 bases remained unmatched. Germline lookup yields CDR1 MDHEN and CDR2 SYDVKM. The data stem from a study of T cells in women clearing cervical HPV infection. Study-wide background: Controls were women whose single incident HPV16 infection cleared within 12 months without precancer or cancer. Case blood was drawn when the lesion was first found; control blood after infection became undetectable. HLA type stays a possible confounder, typing being limited.

Clones were sequenced by immunoSEQ multiplex PCR, and TCRdb holds only the in-frame ones, with some missing. This table lists around 48,000 clones. Cervical HPV DNA detected by MY09/MY11 PCR, typed by dot-blot. The clonotype originates from a woman between 18 and 75 years old with a cervical HPV16 infection that either progressed to CIN3+ or cleared (not recorded which). Input material: blood buffy coat. This chain uses TRBV28 with TRBJ2-5; 8 bases match TRBD1. The chain's CDR3 is CATLYADRGQETQYF. The sequenced part of the CDR3 DNA is TGTGCCACCCTGTATGCCGACAGGGGTCAAGAGACC.